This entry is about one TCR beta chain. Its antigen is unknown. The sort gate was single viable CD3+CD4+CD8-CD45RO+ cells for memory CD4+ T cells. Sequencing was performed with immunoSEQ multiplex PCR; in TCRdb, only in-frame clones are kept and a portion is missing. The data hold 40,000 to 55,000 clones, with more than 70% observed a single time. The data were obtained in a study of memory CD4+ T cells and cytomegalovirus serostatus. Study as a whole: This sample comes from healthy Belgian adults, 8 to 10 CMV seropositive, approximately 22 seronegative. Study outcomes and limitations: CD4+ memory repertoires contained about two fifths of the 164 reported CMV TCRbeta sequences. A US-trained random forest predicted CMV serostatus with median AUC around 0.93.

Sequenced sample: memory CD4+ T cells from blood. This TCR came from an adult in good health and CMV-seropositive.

The CDR3 sequence: CASSLVSTGANVLTF. The CDR3 coding sequence is TGCGCCAGCAGCTTGGTTTCTACTGGGGCCAACGTCCTGACTTTC. V gene TRBV5-1 combines with J gene TRBJ2-6; D call uncertain. The V gene's germline CDR1 is SGHRS and CDR2 YFSETQ. This CDR3 region has 15 residues. With 0 bases removed from V and 2 bases from J, the gap between germline ends came to 6 bases.